Sequencing of this T cell receptor beta chain was carried out in a study of blood T cells in healthy people across ages. PCR was performed a second time for about 7 to 12 cycles using a sample-barcoded 5' primer and a J-beta primer mix. From the 5' RACE reads, TCRdb called clonotypes with MiXCR, one entry per CDR3 protein. This sample yields more than 750,000 distinct CDR3 sequences, of which 25% to 30% are seen a single time; 10% belongs to the top ten. Study-wide points: Calculation of diversity from one million T cells yielded estimates considered to be underestimates.

Details on this clonotype: Its antigen is unidentified. Relative to the germline gene, one junction end is altered; a read error may explain this.

The CDR3 length is 14 residues. The germline CDR1 and CDR2 sequences are SGHTA and FQGNSA. Separately, the same data were catalogued under a study of T cells of mothers and their children.

This clonotype was obtained from a woman in her thirties or forties in good health. The chain joins TRBV7-2 to TRBJ2-5; TRBD2 matches at 10 bases. Sequencing input: blood. CDR3 amino acids: CVSSLMTSGETQYF. The CDR3 DNA follows: TGTGTCAGCAGCTTAATGACTAGCGGGGAGACCCAGTACTTC.